The following is a TCR beta chain sequence with its context. What it recognizes is unknown. The data were taken from a study of T cell responses to AZD1222 COVID-19 vaccine. General study results and limits: Donor demographics were predominantly white British with a female majority; clonal diversity may be underestimated. Spike-specific TCR breadth and depth rose after two AZD1222 doses.

Repertoires were generated with immunoSEQ multiplex PCR, while TCRdb's copy carries only in-frame clones and drops some. The sample holds 84,000 or so clones, 88% seen once. The V and J ends lost 6 bases and 8 bases respectively, with 19 bases between them. This CDR3 contains 15 residues. In germline, CDR1 is MNHEY, CDR2 SVGAGI. The receptor's source is an adult in good health. The chain joins TRBV6-5 to TRBJ1-4; tentative D call: TRBD1 (5 bases). Sequenced here: peripheral blood, sampled on day 0 of AZD1222 vaccination. The CDR3 spells CASRSQQYWGEKLFF. CDR3 DNA: TGTGCCAGCAGATCCCAACAGTACTGGGGGGAAAAACTGTTTTTT.